The T cell receptor (beta chain) described here comes from a study of T cell changes during pregnancy in multiple sclerosis. CDR3 length equals 16 residues. The ends were cut back, 4 bases at V and 2 bases at J, with 17 bases in the middle. Germline-derived CDR1 and CDR2 are SGHDT and YYEEEE. Assay used: immunoSEQ multiplex PCR; TCRdb lists only in-frame clones, some missing. The table records some 51,000 clones, roughly 94% of them present only once. The receptor was isolated from a female donor with multiple sclerosis, enrolled in a pregnancy study. V usage is TRBV5-6 and J usage is TRBJ2-3; TRBD2 might be the D (5 bases). The material was CD4+ T cells from peripheral blood mononuclear cells, obtained in the second trimester of pregnancy. In nucleotides, the CDR3 is TGTGCCAGCAGCCGCGGGCAGCCTGACGACACAGATACGCAGTATTTT. Its translation is CASSRGQPDDTDTQYF.